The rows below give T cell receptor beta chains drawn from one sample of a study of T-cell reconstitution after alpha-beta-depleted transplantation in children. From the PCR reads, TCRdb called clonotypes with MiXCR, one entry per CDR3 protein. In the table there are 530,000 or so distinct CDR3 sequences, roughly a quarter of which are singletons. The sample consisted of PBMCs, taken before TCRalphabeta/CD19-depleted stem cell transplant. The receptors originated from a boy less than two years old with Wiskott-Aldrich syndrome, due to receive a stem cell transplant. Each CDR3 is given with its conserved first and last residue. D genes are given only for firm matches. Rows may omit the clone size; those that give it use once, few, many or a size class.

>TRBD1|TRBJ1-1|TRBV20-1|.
TGCAGTGCTAGAGTGGGACAGGTGAACACTGAAGCTTTCTTT
CSARVGQVNTEAFF
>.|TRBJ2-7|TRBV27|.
TGTGCCAGCAGCCCTCCCGGGTGGGGATCCGAGCAGTACTTC
CASSPPGWGSEQYF
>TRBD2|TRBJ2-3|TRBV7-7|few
TGTGCCAGCAGTCCGACTAGCGGGACATCGGATACGCAGTATTTT
CASSPTSGTSDTQYF
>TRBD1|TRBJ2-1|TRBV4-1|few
TGCGCCAGCAGCCAAAGGGGGCGTTCGGCGGTTAGCTCCTACAATGAGCAGTTCTTC
CASSQRGRSAVSSYNEQFF
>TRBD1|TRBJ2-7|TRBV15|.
TGTGCCACCAGCAGAGGCGACAGGGAAGCCCACTACGAGCAGTACTTC
CATSRGDREAHYEQYF
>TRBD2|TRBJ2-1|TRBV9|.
TGTGCCAGCAGCCCCCTTTGGGGCGGGGGCTACAATGAGCAGTTCTTC
CASSPLWGGGYNEQFF
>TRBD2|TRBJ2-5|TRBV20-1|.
TGCAGTGCTCTCGGGACTAGCGGGAGGTGGGAGACCCAGTACTTC
CSALGTSGRWETQYF
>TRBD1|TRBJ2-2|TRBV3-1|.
TGTGCCAGCAGCCAAGCCAGGGGGCGCAGCGGGGAGCTGTTTTTT
CASSQARGRSGELFF
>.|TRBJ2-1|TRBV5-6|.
TGTGCCAGCAGCACTAGACAGGAGGAGTTCTTC
CASSTRQEEFF
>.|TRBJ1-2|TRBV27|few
TGTGCCAGCAGAAGAGGGAGTAACTATGGCTACACCTTC
CASRRGSNYGYTF
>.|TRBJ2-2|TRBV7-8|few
TGTGCCAGCAGCTTAGATCCGGGACGGCCGAACACCGGGGAGCTGTTTTTT
CASSLDPGRPNTGELFF
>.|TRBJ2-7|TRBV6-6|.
TGTGCCAGCAGTTACACACCCGACAGGGCGGGAGACTTC
CASSYTPDRAGDF
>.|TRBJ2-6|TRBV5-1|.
TGCGCCAGCAGCCCAGCGGGTCCCTCTGGGGCCAACGTCCTGACTTTC
CASSPAGPSGANVLTF
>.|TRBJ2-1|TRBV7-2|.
TGTGCCAGCAGCTCCGACCCAGGAAAATACAATGAGCAGTTCTTC
CASSSDPGKYNEQFF
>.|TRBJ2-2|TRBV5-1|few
TGCGCCAGCAGCTTGGACTCGTCAGCCACCGGGGAGCTGTTTTTT
CASSLDSSATGELFF
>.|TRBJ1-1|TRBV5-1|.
TGCGCCAGCAGCTTGGTGGCAGCCGAACCGAACACTGAAGCTTTCTTT
CASSLVAAEPNTEAFF
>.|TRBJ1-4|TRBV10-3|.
TGTGCCATTCAGTCCTCAACTAATGAAAAACTGTTTTTT
CAIQSSTNEKLFF
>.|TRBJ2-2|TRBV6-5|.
TGTGCCAGCAGTTACTCCCTTATGGGGCGAGGGGCCGGGGAGCTGTTTTTT
CASSYSLMGRGAGELFF
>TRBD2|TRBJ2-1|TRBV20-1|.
TGCAGTGCTAGGCTAGCGGGAGGGCTATACAATGAGCAGTTCTTC
CSARLAGGLYNEQFF
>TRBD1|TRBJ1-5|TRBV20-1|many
TGCAGTGCCACGACAGGGAAAAAGTCGGGCAATCAGCCCCAGCATTTT
CSATTGKKSGNQPQHF
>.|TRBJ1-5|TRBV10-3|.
TGTGCCATCAGCCGGTGGGGTAATCAGCCCCAGCATTTT
CAISRWGNQPQHF
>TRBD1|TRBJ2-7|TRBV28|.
TGTGCCAGCACGCTCCCCACCGGGACAGGCTACGAGCAGTACTTC
CASTLPTGTGYEQYF
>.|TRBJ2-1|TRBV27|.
TGTGCCAGCAGTTCGGGACGGAAGGAGCAGTTCTTC
CASSSGRKEQFF
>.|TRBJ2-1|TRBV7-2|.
TGTGCCAGCAGCCGGAGGTGGAATTCCTACAATGAGCAGTTCTTC
CASSRRWNSYNEQFF
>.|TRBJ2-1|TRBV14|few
TGTGCCAGCAGCCGAGGAACCGGGACCCTTAGAGGTGAGCAGTTCTTC
CASSRGTGTLRGEQFF
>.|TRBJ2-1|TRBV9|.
TGTGCCAGCAGCGCCGACAGATTCTCGGGGGATGAGCAGTTCTTC
CASSADRFSGDEQFF
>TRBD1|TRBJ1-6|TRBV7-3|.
TGTGCCAGCAGCTCGACAGGGAACTCACCCCTCCACTTT
CASSSTGNSPLHF
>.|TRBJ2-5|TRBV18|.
TGTGCCAGCTCACCACTCAGCCAAGAGACCCAGTACTTC
CASSPLSQETQYF
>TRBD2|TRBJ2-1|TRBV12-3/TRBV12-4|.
TGTGCCAGCAGTTTGCGCGGGAGGTTCTACAATGAGCAGTTCTTC
CASSLRGRFYNEQFF
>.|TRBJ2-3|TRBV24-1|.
TGTGCCACCAGTGGAACGGGCCGCGGAACGCAGTATTTT
CATSGTGRGTQYF
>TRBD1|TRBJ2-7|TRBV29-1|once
TGCAGCGTTGAAGCTCCAGGACAGGGGCTCTACGAGCAGTACTTC
CSVEAPGQGLYEQYF
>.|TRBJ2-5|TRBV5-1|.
TGCGCCAGCAGCCCGATTCAGGGAGAAGAGACCCAGTACTTC
CASSPIQGEETQYF
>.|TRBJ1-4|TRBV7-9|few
TGTGCCAGCAGCTCCCAACAGGGAGCAACTAATGAAAAACTGTTTTTT
CASSSQQGATNEKLFF
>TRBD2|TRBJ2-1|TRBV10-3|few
TGTGCCATCAAACTAGCGGGAGATCTCGATGAGCAGTTCTTC
CAIKLAGDLDEQFF
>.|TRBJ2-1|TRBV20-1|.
TGCAGTGCTAGCGGGGACAAGCGGGTAAATGAGCAGTTCTTC
CSASGDKRVNEQFF